The 20 T cell receptor beta chains presented below share a single source sample, sequenced in a study of blood T cells in healthy people across ages. A second PCR, run for about 6 to 12 cycles, used a sample-barcoded 5' primer plus a J-beta primer mix. One entry per CDR3 protein results from TCRdb running MiXCR on the 5' RACE reads. The data hold roughly 1,500,000 distinct CDR3 sequences, with about 43% observed a single time. Sequenced material: blood. Every receptor here comes from a young woman in good health.

V is TRBV4-2 and J is TRBJ2-1; 10 bases are a match to TRBD2. This CDR3 is built from 16 residues. Germline CDR1 and CDR2: LGHNA and YNFKEQ. With 3 bases clipped from V and 8 bases from J, the junction kept 10 bases outside the gene matches. CDR3 protein: CASSQTPSGSGYEQFF. For the CDR3, the DNA is TGTGCCAGCAGCCAGACGCCTAGCGGGAGCGGTTATGAGCAGTTCTTC.

This clonotype was counted a few times. The DNA for the CDR3 is TGTGCCAGCAGCCTAGCGGTCCACGGGGAGCTGTTTTTT. The encoded protein is CASSLAVHGELFF. The V and J genes are TRBV6-5 and TRBJ2-2; 7 positions match TRBD2. The CDR3 runs 13 residues. Trimming at V came to 6 bases and at J to 7 bases, leaving 5 bases not matched to a gene. The germline V gene encodes CDR1 MNHEY and CDR2 SVGAGI.

V usage is TRBV5-1 and J usage is TRBJ2-5, with 10 bases that match TRBD1. The V segment lost 4 bases and the J segment 11 bases; nucleotides outside the gene matches: 11. Per germline, CDR1 SGHRS and CDR2 YFSETQ. This CDR3 region has 14 residues. The CDR3 region has the DNA TGCGCCAGCAGCGTCGGGACAGGGGTTTATGAGCAGTACTTC. Protein: CASSVGTGVYEQYF.

This chain links TRBV28 with TRBJ1-5; 9 nucleotides agree with TRBD1. V gave up 5 bases and J gave up 4 bases; unmatched junction bases: 6. This CDR3 is 15 amino acids long. Per the germline V gene, CDR1 is MDHEN and CDR2 is SYDVKM. CDR3 bases: TGTGCCAGCAGTCACAGGGGGCCCGCGAATCAGCCCCAGCATTTT. It encodes CASSHRGPANQPQHF. The full variable domain, rest sourced from reference TRBV28 and TRBJ1-5, is DVKVTQSSRYLVKRTGEKVFLECVQDMDHENMFWYRQDPGLGLRLIYFSYDVKMKEKGDIPEGYSVSREKKERFSLILESASTNQTSMYLCASSHRGPANQPQHFGDGTRLSIL.

This chain joins TRBV24-1 and TRBJ2-3, with D perhaps being TRBD1 or TRBD2 (6 bases each). Germline values: CDR1 KGHDR, CDR2 SFDVKD. The V gene lost 4 bases and the J gene lost 1 base, with 11 bases spanning the gap. The CDR3 loop spans 15 amino acids. The CDR3 bases are TGTGCCACCAGTGACGGGGGCGTTGGCACAGATACGCAGTATTTT. Amino acid sequence: CATSDGGVGTDTQYF.

DNA of the CDR3: TGCAGTGCTAGGGAACTACAGGGGCTCGGTGAAAAACTGTTTTTT. It codes for CSARELQGLGEKLFF. The rearrangement joins TRBV20-1 to TRBJ1-4; 7 nucleotides agree with TRBD1. Germline loops: CDR1 DFQATT, CDR2 SNEGSKA (reference sequence). This CDR3 comprises 15 residues. J was trimmed by 7 bases and V by 3 bases; bases with no gene match: 11.

Notes on this clonotype: Mismatch with germline at one junction end may stem from a read error. This sequence joins TRBV6-7 and TRBJ2-7; the D is unclear. TRBV6-7 is an ORF, and what it does is uncertain. The CDR3 is 12 amino acids. For the CDR3, the DNA is TGTGCCAGCAGGTACTCAGCCTACGAGCAGTACTTC. It yields the protein CASRYSAYEQYF.

The V and J genes are TRBV7-2 and TRBJ2-7, with 7 bases that match TRBD2. This CDR3 region has 14 residues. CDR1 and CDR2 (germline): SGHTA, FQGNSA. J was trimmed by 5 bases and V by 1 base; bases with no gene match: 5. In nucleotides, the CDR3 is TGTGCCAGCAGCTTAGTTCGGGAGGAGGACGAGCAGTACTTC. Translated, it gives CASSLVREEDEQYF.

This rearrangement joins TRBV7-8 to TRBJ2-3; TRBD2 aligns across 12 bases. This CDR3 region has 15 residues. Germline V gives CDR1 SGHVS, CDR2 FQNEAQ. With 4 bases clipped from V and 7 bases from J, the junction kept 6 bases outside the gene matches. CDR3 loop: CASSSLAGGPYTQYF. CDR3 nucleotides: TGTGCCAGCAGCTCCCTAGCGGGAGGGCCATATACGCAGTATTTT.

Written as DNA, the CDR3 is TGCAGTGCTGGTCGACCCGATGAGCAGTACTTC. It yields the protein CSAGRPDEQYF. J is TRBJ2-5 and V is TRBV20-1, with D hard to call. Trimming took off 5 bases at V and 11 bases at J, with 15 bases between the two ends. This CDR3 has 11 residues. Germline assignment: CDR1 DFQATT and CDR2 SNEGSKA (reference sequence).

The rearrangement uses TRBV4-1 and TRBJ2-1; D unresolved. The CDR3 runs to 21 residues. Germline V gives CDR1 MGHRA, CDR2 YSYEKL. Trimming took off 0 bases at V and 2 bases at J, with 26 bases between the two ends. In DNA, the CDR3 is TGCGCCAGCAGCCAAGAAGCGCGAGGTGTGTCGGGCCCTCGGACCTACAATGAGCAGTTCTTC. This translates into CASSQEARGVSGPRTYNEQFF.

V is TRBV29-1 and J is TRBJ2-3, with 9 bases that match TRBD2. The CDR3 is 14 amino acids. J gave up 3 bases and V 3 bases, and 4 bases lay outside the gene matches. In germline, CDR1 is SQVTM, CDR2 ANQGSEA. Here the CDR3 DNA reads TGCAGCGTTGATGTAGCGGGAGTAACAGATACGCAGTATTTT. Translation gives CSVDVAGVTDTQYF.

This clonotype was observed a handful of times. This chain connects TRBV12-3 or TRBV12-4 to TRBJ2-7; D perhaps matches TRBD1 (6 bases). The CDR3 sequence is 15 residues long. Trimming pared 7 bases from V and 0 bases from J, leaving 16 bases between. CDR3 bases: TGTGCCAGCAAGAAGGGGGACACCTCCTCCTACGAGCAGTACTTC. Translation gives CASKKGDTSSYEQYF.

The chain employs TRBV24-1 and TRBJ1-1, with 9 bases aligning to TRBD1. Germline V gives CDR1 KGHDR, CDR2 SFDVKD. This CDR3 comprises 15 residues. With 2 bases clipped from V and 10 bases from J, the junction kept 10 bases outside the gene matches. DNA for the CDR3: TGTGCCACCAGTGATTCCGGGACAGGGACCCTAGGAGCTTTCTTT. Translated, it gives CATSDSGTGTLGAFF.

This clonotype was observed a few times. The chain employs TRBV5-4 and TRBJ2-1, with TRBD2 matching over 10 bases. Germline V gene data show CDR1 as SGHNT and CDR2 as YYREEE (reference sequence). CDR3 length: 14 amino acids. Losses at the gene ends were 2 bases for V and 12 bases for J; bases not matched to a gene: 8. CDR3 sequence: CASSFGLAGEWQFF. The CDR3 DNA follows: TGTGCCAGCAGCTTTGGGCTAGCGGGAGAATGGCAGTTCTTC.

This clonotype was recorded a few times. This rearrangement joins TRBV20-1 to TRBJ2-1; D is perhaps TRBD1 (6 bases). The CDR3 runs to 15 residues. Trimming stripped 2 bases from V and 8 bases from J, with 19 bases between. Germline CDR1 is DFQATT and CDR2 is SNEGSKA (reference sequence). In nucleotides, the CDR3 is TGCAGTGCTAGATTAGGGGGAGAAATTGTCGATGAGCAGTTCTTC. Protein product: CSARLGGEIVDEQFF.

The V call is TRBV4-1, the J call TRBJ2-1, with no clear D. CDR1 and CDR2 from the germline V gene are MGHRA and YSYEKL. The CDR3 is made up of 16 amino acids. Trimming left V 3 bases short and J 5 bases short, with 17 bases between. In DNA form, the CDR3 reads TGCGCCAGCAGCCATATTGGGGTACTGGCAAACAATGAGCAGTTCTTC. It is translated as CASSHIGVLANNEQFF.

The chain is built from TRBV20-1 and TRBJ2-7; tentative D call: TRBD2 (7 bases). Germline-derived CDR1 and CDR2 are DFQATT and SNEGSKA (reference sequence). The CDR3 is 13 amino acids. V lost 7 bases and J 6 bases, leaving 19 bases between the germline ends. Written as DNA, the CDR3 is TGCAGTGTCCCCGGGGGGCGAAATGTCGAGCAGTACTTC. This sequence encodes CSVPGGRNVEQYF.

This chain links TRBV6-6 with TRBJ2-5; D may match TRBD1 or TRBD2 (5 bases each). Germline V gives CDR1 MNHNY, CDR2 SVGAGI (reference sequence). Trimming shortened V by 5 bases and J by 2 bases, and 18 bases separated the two germline ends. The CDR3 spans 16 residues. CDR3 DNA sequence: TGTGCCAGCAGTCGGGACCGAACCTTCTGGCAAGAGACCCAGTACTTC. This translates into CASSRDRTFWQETQYF.

The chain carries TRBV20-1 and TRBJ2-5, with 8 bases that match TRBD1. Germline V gene data show CDR1 as DFQATT and CDR2 as SNEGSKA (reference sequence). The V gene end was trimmed by 4 bases and the J gene end by 5 bases; junction bases not matched to a gene: 6. This CDR3 is 13 amino acids long. For the CDR3, the DNA is TGCAGTGCTACCCAGGACAGGGTGGAGACCCAGTACTTC. Translation: CSATQDRVETQYF.